This TCR beta chain was captured by sequencing in a study of T cell changes during pregnancy in multiple sclerosis. Generated by immunoSEQ multiplex PCR, the TCRdb table keeps only in-frame clones and is missing some. The sample lists 40,000 to 50,000 clones; 80% to 95% were seen once. The CDR3 spans 15 residues. Germline V lookup: CDR1 MNHNY, CDR2 SVGAGI (reference sequence). The trim removed 7 bases at V and 10 bases at J, leaving 14 bases unmatched. This TCR was recovered from a female donor with multiple sclerosis, enrolled in a pregnancy study. The chain couples TRBV6-6 to TRBJ1-4; TRBD1 matches at 8 bases. The source was CD4+ T cells from peripheral blood mononuclear cells, collected in the third trimester of pregnancy. CDR3 in amino acids: CASINPTATGAKLFF. CDR3 sequence (DNA): TGTGCCAGCATCAACCCAACCGCGACAGGGGCAAAACTGTTTTTT.